What follows are 10 T cell receptor beta chains derived from one specimen sequenced in a study of blood T cell repertoires in COVID-19. TCRdb's copy holds only in-frame clones and misses some; the assay was immunoSEQ multiplex PCR. This sample has about 260,000 clones; roughly 86% occur once, and the top ten carry under 2.5%. The sequenced sample consisted of peripheral blood. These receptors were obtained from a woman in her 50s with acute or convalescent COVID-19.

This clone was found a few times. The rearrangement links TRBV2 to TRBJ1-4; D is undetermined. Germline CDR1 reads SNHLY; CDR2 reads FYNNEI. The length of the CDR3 is 16 residues. The V end was cut by 7 bases, the J end by 3 bases, with 18 bases between. CDR3 coding DNA: TGTGCCAGCACCCGGACGGCCACAGCGGCTAATGAAAAACTGTTTTTT. Translated: CASTRTATAANEKLFF.

V gene TRBV28 combines with J gene TRBJ1-1, with unresolved D. Trimming took 3 bases from V and 4 from J, leaving 9 bases between them. This CDR3 spans 13 amino acids. Per germline, CDR1 MDHEN and CDR2 SYDVKM. The CDR3 reads CASSFRETTEAFF. CDR3 sequence (DNA): TGTGCCAGCAGTTTTAGGGAGACCACTGAAGCTTTCTTT.

This clone appeared a single time. The gene calls are TRBV25-1 and TRBJ2-3, with 8 positions matching TRBD2. The CDR3 is 15 amino acids. Germline CDR1 MGHDK, CDR2 SYGVNS. V trimming: 4 bases; J trimming: 6 bases; junction bases outside the gene matches: 9. For the CDR3, the DNA is TGTGCCAGCAGTGGAGGTTGGCGGGGGGAGGATACGCAGTATTTT. It codes for CASSGGWRGEDTQYF.

This chain connects TRBV5-1 to TRBJ1-3; possibly TRBD1 for D (6 bases). V lost 0 bases, J lost 0 bases, and 16 bases lay in between. The CDR3 has 18 amino acids. Germline V gives CDR1 SGHRS, CDR2 YFSETQ. CDR3 bases: TGCGCCAGCAGCTTGGATGGGGGAGGGGGACTCTCTGGAAACACCATATATTTT. It encodes CASSLDGGGGLSGNTIYF.

V is TRBV5-1 and J is TRBJ1-2, with TRBD1 matching over 9 bases. The CDR3 consists of 16 residues. The J segment lost 2 bases and the V segment lost 1 base, leaving 6 bases of the junction unmatched. Germline CDR1 SGHRS, CDR2 YFSETQ. Written as DNA, the CDR3 is TGCGCCAGCAGCTTGCAACCGGGACAGGGAAACTATGGCTACACCTTC. This codes for CASSLQPGQGNYGYTF.

The chain has TRBV7-9 and TRBJ2-3; no definite D call. Germline lookup yields CDR1 SEHNR and CDR2 FQNEAQ (reference sequence). V lost 5 bases to trimming and J lost 3 bases, with 9 bases between them. There are 13 residues in the CDR3. The CDR3, as DNA: TGTGCCAGCAGCGTCTCCGGGACAGATACGCAGTATTTT. This encodes CASSVSGTDTQYF.

This chain links TRBV7-6 with TRBJ2-5; 11 nucleotides match TRBD1. The CDR3 consists of 15 residues. CDR1 is SGHVS, CDR2 FNYEAQ, per germline. With V trimmed by 5 bases and J by 4 bases, 6 bases remained unmatched. Here the CDR3 reads CASSTAGTGGETQYF. DNA of the CDR3: TGTGCCAGCAGCACCGCCGGGACAGGGGGAGAGACCCAGTACTTC.

J is TRBJ2-7 and V is TRBV2, with TRBD2 matching over 7 bases. The V and J ends lost 8 bases and 0 bases, in that order; junction bases with no gene match: 13. The CDR3 sequence is 16 residues long. The germline V gene encodes CDR1 SNHLY and CDR2 FYNNEI. In DNA form, the CDR3 reads TGTGCCAGCTGTAAAGATCTAGCGGCCTCCTCCTACGAGCAGTACTTC. The encoded protein is CASCKDLAASSYEQYF.

This rearrangement joins TRBV7-9 to TRBJ2-2; TRBD2 matches at 11 bases. The germline V gene has CDR1 SEHNR and CDR2 FQNEAQ (reference sequence). The V gene end was trimmed by 4 bases and the J gene end by 7 bases; junction bases not matched to a gene: 8. The length of the CDR3 is 16 residues. CDR3 DNA: TGTGCCAGCAGCTCCTTAGCGGGAGGGCCCGGCGGGGAGCTGTTTTTT. Translating gives CASSSLAGGPGGELFF.

This clone was detected only a few times. V is TRBV28 and J is TRBJ1-2; D perhaps matches TRBD1 (5 bases). The germline V gene has CDR1 MDHEN and CDR2 SYDVKM. This CDR3 region has 14 residues. Between the trimmed V and J ends, which lost 1 base and 4 bases, there was a span of 10 bases. CDR3 nucleotide sequence: TGTGCCAGCAGTTTATTTGTCCAGGGCTATGGCTACACCTTC. Its translation is CASSLFVQGYGYTF.